These T cell receptor beta chains were read from a single sample in a study of blood T cell repertoires in COVID-19. Profiling relied on immunoSEQ multiplex PCR, and the TCRdb table lists in-frame clones only, not all of them. Of about 210,000 clones listed, around 80% are singletons. The specimen sequenced was peripheral blood. The receptors here all came from a woman aged 40 to 50 with acute or convalescent COVID-19. Each CDR3 is given without its conserved first and last residue. The order of the fields is V gene, J gene, clone size, CDR3 protein. Expanded clones are given a class, and other clones once, few, many or no size at all.

TRBV5-1	TRBJ2-3	-	ASSLGTSGNTDTQY
TRBV4-1	TRBJ2-5	-	ASSQTGGETQY
TRBV9	TRBJ2-2	-	ASSGRYGELF
TRBV4-3	TRBJ2-1	-	ASSQDRAGASYNEQF
TRBV18	TRBJ1-1	few	ASSLGGQGNTEAF
TRBV21-1	TRBJ2-4	-	ASSPPPRDCAKNIQY
TRBV10-1	TRBJ2-7	-	ANRVCSEQY
TRBV30	TRBJ2-7	many	AWRRGQVGEQY
TRBV7-3	TRBJ2-7	-	ASSPGGNEQY
TRBV19	TRBJ1-2	-	ASSIAGLYGYT
TRBV3-1/TRBV3-2	TRBJ2-3	-	ASKGGTDTQY
TRBV19	TRBJ1-2	-	ASRDRGSSPQANGYT
TRBV27	TRBJ2-1	-	ASSKTGTGLF
TRBV5-1	TRBJ2-1	-	ASSFTSRSSYNEQF
TRBV6-5	TRBJ1-1	-	ASRGLKNTEAF
TRBV11-2	TRBJ1-1	-	ASSLERGLNTEAF
TRBV10-1	TRBJ2-1	-	ASRSGTSRFNEQF
TRBV21-1	TRBJ1-2	-	ASSKRDRGPYGYT